This paragraph covers one T cell receptor beta chain sequence. TCRdb's table, derived via immunoSEQ multiplex PCR, lists solely in-frame clones and lacks some. The repertoire holds roughly 130,000 clones, with roughly 90% as singletons. V was trimmed by 4 bases and J by 8 bases, leaving 16 bases between them. The CDR3 loop spans 14 amino acids. From germline, CDR1 is MNHEY and CDR2 SVGAGI. The sample comes from a study of control samples from healthy donors and cancer patients. V usage is TRBV6-5 and J usage is TRBJ2-3; possible D gene TRBD2, 7 bases. The sample comprised blood. This sequence was found in a young man in good health. The chain's CDR3 is CASSLGGAFLTQYF. DNA for the CDR3: TGTGCCAGCAGTTTGGGGGGGGCGTTTCTTACGCAGTATTTT.